The rows below give T cell receptor beta chains drawn from one sample of a study of STAT5B mutations in CD4+ large granular lymphocyte leukemia. The data were produced by immunoSEQ multiplex PCR, yet TCRdb's version contains in-frame clones alone and is incomplete. Of 32,000 or so clones listed, approximately 90% are singletons. Sequencing was performed on CD4+ T cells from blood buffy coats. The source of these receptors is a human donor in good health. Each CDR3 is given with its conserved first and last residue. D genes are given only for firm matches. Only some rows state a clone size, as once, few, many or a class for expanded clones.

J: TRBJ1-4
D: TRBD1
V: TRBV7-9
size: -
DNA: TGTGCCAGCAGCTTAGTTACAGGGGGTGTTAATGAAAAACTGTTTTTT
CDR3: CASSLVTGGVNEKLFF

J: TRBJ1-2
D: TRBD1
V: TRBV18
size: -
DNA: TGTGCCAGCTCACACCCGGGACAGGGGTTTTATGGCTACACCTTC
CDR3: CASSHPGQGFYGYTF

J: TRBJ2-5
D: -
V: TRBV7-9
size: -
DNA: TGTGCCAGCAGCTTACAGGGAGAGACCCAGTACTTC
CDR3: CASSLQGETQYF

J: TRBJ2-3
D: TRBD2
V: TRBV10-3
size: few
DNA: TGTGCCATCAGTGAGCGGGAGGCGGGGGATACGCAGTATTTT
CDR3: CAISEREAGDTQYF

J: TRBJ1-1
D: -
V: TRBV29-1
size: -
DNA: TGCAGCGGAGGTGAGGGGAACACTGAAGCTTTCTTT
CDR3: CSGGEGNTEAFF

J: TRBJ2-1
D: -
V: TRBV2
size: -
DNA: TGTGCCAGCAATGGGGCGGATAATGAGCAGTTCTTC
CDR3: CASNGADNEQFF

J: TRBJ2-1
D: -
V: TRBV2
size: -
DNA: TGTGCCAGCAGGACTGCGGGATCGAAAGATGAGCAGTTCTTC
CDR3: CASRTAGSKDEQFF

J: TRBJ1-2
D: -
V: TRBV2
size: few
DNA: TGTGCCAGCAGAGGTGAGGGGCATGGCTACACCTTC
CDR3: CASRGEGHGYTF

J: TRBJ2-1
D: TRBD2
V: TRBV5-4
size: -
DNA: TGTGCCAGCAGCTGGATGGGACTAGCGGCTTACAATGAGCAGTTCTTC
CDR3: CASSWMGLAAYNEQFF

J: TRBJ2-5
D: -
V: TRBV29-1
size: -
DNA: TGCAGCGTTGGCGCCGGGACCTACCAAGAGACCCAGTACTTC
CDR3: CSVGAGTYQETQYF

J: TRBJ2-7
D: TRBD1
V: TRBV18
size: -
DNA: TGTGCCAGCTCACCTCCGGGGACAGGAGAGGGTAGTGAGCAGTACTTC
CDR3: CASSPPGTGEGSEQYF

J: TRBJ2-5
D: -
V: TRBV7-2
size: -
DNA: TGTGCCAGCAGCTTAGGGGGGGCTAGGGCTCAAGAGACCCAGTACTTC
CDR3: CASSLGGARAQETQYF

J: TRBJ2-1
D: TRBD2
V: TRBV6-1
size: -
DNA: TGTGCCAGCAGTGAAGGGCGGGGGTCCTACAATGAGCAGTTCTTC
CDR3: CASSEGRGSYNEQFF

J: TRBJ1-1
D: -
V: TRBV19
size: -
DNA: TGTGCCAGTAGACGGATTATGAACACTGAAGCTTTCTTT
CDR3: CASRRIMNTEAFF

J: TRBJ1-3
D: -
V: TRBV7-2
size: -
DNA: TGTGCCAGCAGCTTAAACTTCTTGGAGTACTCTGGAAACACCATATATTTT
CDR3: CASSLNFLEYSGNTIYF

J: TRBJ2-1
D: -
V: TRBV2
size: -
DNA: TGTGCCAGCAGTGAATGGCCGGGACCAACCTACAATGAGCAGTTCTTC
CDR3: CASSEWPGPTYNEQFF

J: TRBJ2-7
D: -
V: TRBV29-1
size: -
DNA: TGCAGCGTTGAGGGGACCGGGCTCGAGCAGTACTTC
CDR3: CSVEGTGLEQYF